A selection of T cell receptor beta chains follows, all from one sample in a study of blood T cell repertoires in COVID-19. Measured with immunoSEQ multiplex PCR; TCRdb has only the in-frame clones, and not every one. Of 200,000 to 300,000 clones in the sample, about 86% are singletons; the top ten hold about 9.5%. Sequences were obtained from peripheral blood. The receptors come from a woman of 80 years or more with acute or convalescent COVID-19. The conserved cysteine and the conserved F or W are not part of the CDR3 here. The size field is filled for only some rows; it gives once, few, many or a size class.

>TRBJ1-2|TRBV27|-
ASSLSEREGLYYGYT
>TRBJ2-3|TRBV2|-
ASNGGTTDTQY
>TRBJ2-7|TRBV28|-
ASSPTGYSYEQY
>TRBJ1-2|TRBV19|-
ASSMGQGYGYT
>TRBJ1-5|TRBV30|-
AWSGQKHQPQH
>TRBJ1-4|TRBV5-5|-
ASRWEAGGSEKLF
>TRBJ2-7|TRBV5-4|-
ASRDRGSYEQY
>TRBJ2-1|TRBV4-1|-
ASSPSTSRSYNEQF
>TRBJ2-2|TRBV19|-
ASSIGQGSGELF
>TRBJ1-1|TRBV18|once
ASSDRGNMNTEAF
>TRBJ1-6|TRBV5-1|-
ASSLAAYNSPLH
>TRBJ1-3|TRBV2|-
ASRGQGSGNTIY
>TRBJ1-2|TRBV2|few
ASSVSDLIRGYT
>TRBJ2-1|TRBV2|-
ASSPQGSSYNEQF
>TRBJ1-5|TRBV7-2|once
ASTPGGIGQPQH
>TRBJ2-7|TRBV2|-
ASARDRGQY
>TRBJ2-7|TRBV10-3|-
AISDFYPPGRAVLTYEQY
>TRBJ2-5|TRBV28|-
ASSSLAGGGETQY
>TRBJ1-1|TRBV27|-
ASSSRQRLTEAF
>TRBJ1-1|TRBV3-1/TRBV3-2|few
ASSSRQSNTEAF
>TRBJ1-5|TRBV6-5|-
ASSYGQFNQPQH
>TRBJ1-1|TRBV29-1|-
SVEPSGVRNTEAF
>TRBJ1-1|TRBV7-2|once
ASSSPPGGTEAF
>TRBJ1-5|TRBV4-1|few
ASSQGQGGNQPQH
>TRBJ2-3|TRBV3-1/TRBV3-2|-
ASSQARGRADTQY
>TRBJ2-3|TRBV9|-
ASSVEGGNTDTQY
>TRBJ1-5|TRBV6-6|-
ASTPPTGGGNQPQH
>TRBJ2-3|TRBV27|-
ASSFRSGIPRGTDTQY
>TRBJ1-3|TRBV18|few
ASSQGAEGNTIY
>TRBJ2-1|TRBV1|few
TSSPRGDDNEQF
>TRBJ2-7|TRBV2|-
ASTGQVSSYEQY
>TRBJ1-1|TRBV6-2/TRBV6-3|few
ASSYLKGVKTEAF
>TRBJ2-5|TRBV5-1|-
ASSRTGGRGETQY
>TRBJ2-7|TRBV9|-
ASSVGGQGDGYEQY
>TRBJ2-1|TRBV9|-
ASSVDETKVVEQF
>TRBJ1-4|TRBV2|-
ASSPGGVTNEKLF
>TRBJ1-5|TRBV3-1/TRBV3-2|-
ASSQGVSNQPQH
>TRBJ1-4|TRBV6-5|-
ASSYRTGNEKLF
>TRBJ2-3|TRBV18|-
ASSPLPPTRQDTDTQY
>TRBJ2-7|TRBV10-3|-
AIRTSGGAYEQY
>TRBJ1-2|TRBV10-3|-
ATSGIPRARNYGYT
>TRBJ1-2|TRBV18|-
ASSSGSFGYT
>TRBJ1-2|TRBV21-1|once
ASSKGTGGSNYGYT
>TRBJ1-6|TRBV6-2/TRBV6-3|few
ASSPPPGGESPLH
>TRBJ1-4|TRBV3-1/TRBV3-2|-
ASRSTGATNEKLF
>TRBJ1-6|TRBV19|-
ASRPGQGDNSPLH
>TRBJ1-2|TRBV4-1|-
ASSRGITTGGNYGYT